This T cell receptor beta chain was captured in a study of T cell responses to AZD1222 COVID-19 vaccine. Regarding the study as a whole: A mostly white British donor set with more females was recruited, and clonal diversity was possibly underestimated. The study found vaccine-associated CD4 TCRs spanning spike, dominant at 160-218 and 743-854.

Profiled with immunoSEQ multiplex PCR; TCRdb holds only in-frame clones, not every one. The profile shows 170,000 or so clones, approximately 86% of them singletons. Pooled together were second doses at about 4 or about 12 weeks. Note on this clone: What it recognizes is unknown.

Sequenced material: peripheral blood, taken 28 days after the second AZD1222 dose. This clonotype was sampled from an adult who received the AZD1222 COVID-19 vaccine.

The CDR3 sequence is CASSDPRGLPYGYTF. Here the CDR3 DNA reads TGTGCCAGCAGTGACCCTAGGGGACTGCCCTATGGCTACACCTTC. The chain carries TRBV25-1 and TRBJ1-2; D is possibly TRBD1 (5 bases). The CDR3 is made up of 15 amino acids. With 3 bases removed from V and 4 bases from J, the gap between germline ends came to 15 bases. Germline V gene lookup returns CDR1 MGHDK and CDR2 SYGVNS.